The sequence of this T cell receptor (beta chain) was determined in a study of control samples from healthy donors and cancer patients. Clones were sequenced by immunoSEQ multiplex PCR, and TCRdb holds only the in-frame ones, with some missing. In the table there are over 50,000 clones, about four fifths of which are singletons. This TCR was recovered from a man aged 70 or older in good health. Source material: blood.

DNA of the CDR3: TGTGCCAGCAGTTTACCGATGACCAATTCACCCCTCCACTTT. This sequence encodes CASSLPMTNSPLHF. The rearrangement uses TRBV28 and TRBJ1-6; D gene unclear. Deletions cut 2 bases from V and 7 bases from J, with 9 bases between. The CDR3 sequence is 14 residues long. Germline CDR1 is MDHEN and CDR2 is SYDVKM.